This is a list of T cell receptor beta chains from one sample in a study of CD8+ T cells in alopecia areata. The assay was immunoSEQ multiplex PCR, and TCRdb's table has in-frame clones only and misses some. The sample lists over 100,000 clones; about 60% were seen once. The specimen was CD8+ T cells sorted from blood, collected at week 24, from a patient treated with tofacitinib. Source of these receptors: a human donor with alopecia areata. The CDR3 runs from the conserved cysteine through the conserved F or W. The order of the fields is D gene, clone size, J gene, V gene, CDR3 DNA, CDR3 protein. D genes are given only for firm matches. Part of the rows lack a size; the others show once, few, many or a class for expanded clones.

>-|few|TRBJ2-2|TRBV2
TGTGCCAGCACGGAGAGGCTGAACACCGGGGAGCTGTTTTTT
CASTERLNTGELFF
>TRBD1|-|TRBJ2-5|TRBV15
TGTGCCACCAGCAGCCGGGACAGGGGACAGGAGACCCAGTACTTC
CATSSRDRGQETQYF
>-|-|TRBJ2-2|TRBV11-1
TGTGCCAGCAGCTTATATAAGGGCTCCGGGGAGCTGTTTTTT
CASSLYKGSGELFF
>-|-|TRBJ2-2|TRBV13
TGTGCCAGCAGCTCCGGGAACGGGGAGCTGTTTTTT
CASSSGNGELFF
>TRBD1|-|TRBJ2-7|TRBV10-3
TGTGCCATCAGTGGAACCTCGACAGGGCACGGCGAGCAGTACTTC
CAISGTSTGHGEQYF
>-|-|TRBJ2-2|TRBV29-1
TGCAGCGTTTCTCCCTCCAGGGCCACCGGGGAGCTGTTTTTT
CSVSPSRATGELFF
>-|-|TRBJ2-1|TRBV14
TGTGCCAGCAGCCAACTGCAGGGTTGGGAGCAGTTCTTC
CASSQLQGWEQFF
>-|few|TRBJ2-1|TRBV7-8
TGTGCCAGCAGCCTTACAGTGATGAGCTCCTACAATGAGCAGTTCTTC
CASSLTVMSSYNEQFF
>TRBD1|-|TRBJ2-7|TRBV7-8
TGTGCCAGCAGCTTAGCGGAGGGGGACAGGGGCCACGAGCAGTACTTC
CASSLAEGDRGHEQYF
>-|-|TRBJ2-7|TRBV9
TGTGCCAGCAGCGTATACGCGGACAGTGGTCCCTACGAGCAGTACTTC
CASSVYADSGPYEQYF
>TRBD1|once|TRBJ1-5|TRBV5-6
TGTGCCAGCAGCAGACAGGGAAATCAGCCCCAGCATTTT
CASSRQGNQPQHF
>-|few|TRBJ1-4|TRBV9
TGTGCCAGCCCGGGATATCCAACTAATGAAAAACTGTTTTTT
CASPGYPTNEKLFF
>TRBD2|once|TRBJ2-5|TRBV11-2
TGTGCCAGCAGCTTTTCGGGGGGAGAGACCCAGTACTTC
CASSFSGGETQYF
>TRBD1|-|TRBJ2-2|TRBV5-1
TGCGCCAGCAGCGACACGACAGGGGACTACACCGGGGAGCTGTTTTTT
CASSDTTGDYTGELFF
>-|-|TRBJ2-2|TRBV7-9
TGTGCCAGCAGTCTTCCGGGGCTGCGGGACACCGGGGAGCTGTTTTTT
CASSLPGLRDTGELFF
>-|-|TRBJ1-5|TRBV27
TGTGCCAGCAGCCAGGACAGTAGCAATCAGCCCCAGCATTTT
CASSQDSSNQPQHF